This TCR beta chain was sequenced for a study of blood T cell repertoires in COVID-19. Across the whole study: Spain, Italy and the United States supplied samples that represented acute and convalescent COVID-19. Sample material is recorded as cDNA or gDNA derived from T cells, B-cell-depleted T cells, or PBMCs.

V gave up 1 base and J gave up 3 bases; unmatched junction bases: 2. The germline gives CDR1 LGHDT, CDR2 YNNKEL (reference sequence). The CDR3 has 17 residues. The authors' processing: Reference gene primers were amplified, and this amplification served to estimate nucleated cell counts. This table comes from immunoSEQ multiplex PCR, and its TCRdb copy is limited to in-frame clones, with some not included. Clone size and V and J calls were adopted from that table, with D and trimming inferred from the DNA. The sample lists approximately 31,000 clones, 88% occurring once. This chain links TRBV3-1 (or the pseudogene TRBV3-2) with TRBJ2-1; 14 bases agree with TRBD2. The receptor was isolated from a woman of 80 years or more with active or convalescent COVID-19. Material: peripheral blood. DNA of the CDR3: TGTGCCAGCAGCCAAGCGACTAGCGGGGGGGGCTACAATGAGCAGTTCTTC. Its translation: CASSQATSGGGYNEQFF.